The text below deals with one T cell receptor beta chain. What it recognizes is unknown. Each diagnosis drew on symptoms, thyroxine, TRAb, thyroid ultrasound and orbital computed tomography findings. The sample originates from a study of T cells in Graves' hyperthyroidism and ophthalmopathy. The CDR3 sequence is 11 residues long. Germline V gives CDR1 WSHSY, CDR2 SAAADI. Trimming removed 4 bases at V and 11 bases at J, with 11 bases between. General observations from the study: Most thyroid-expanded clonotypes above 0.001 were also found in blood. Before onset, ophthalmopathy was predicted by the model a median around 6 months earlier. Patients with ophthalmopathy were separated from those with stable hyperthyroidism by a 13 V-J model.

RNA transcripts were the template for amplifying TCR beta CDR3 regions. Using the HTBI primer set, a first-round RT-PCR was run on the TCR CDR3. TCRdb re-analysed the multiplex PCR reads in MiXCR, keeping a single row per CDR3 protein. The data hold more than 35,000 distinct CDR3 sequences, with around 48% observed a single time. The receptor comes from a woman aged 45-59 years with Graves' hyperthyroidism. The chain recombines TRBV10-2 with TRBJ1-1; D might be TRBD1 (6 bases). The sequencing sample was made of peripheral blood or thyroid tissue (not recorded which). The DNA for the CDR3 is TGCGCCAGCAGTGTCGGGGACAAGGCTTTCTTT. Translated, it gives CASSVGDKAFF.